Listed here are 14 T cell receptor beta chains from one sample, sequenced in a study of T cells in Graves' hyperthyroidism and ophthalmopathy. RNA transcripts yielded amplified TCR beta CDR3 regions. The HTBI primer set drove a first-round RT-PCR of the TCR CDR3. TCRdb called the multiplex PCR reads again in MiXCR, with one record for every CDR3 protein. The sample records around 600,000 distinct CDR3 sequences, less than 20% being singletons. Sequenced material: blood. The receptors come from a woman younger than 45 with Graves' hyperthyroidism.

This clonotype appeared many times. CDR3 sequence: CATSRETGAGNTIYF. For the CDR3, the DNA is TGTGCCACCAGCAGAGAAACAGGGGCTGGAAACACCATATATTTT. The genes are TRBV15 and TRBJ1-3, with 7 bases lining up with TRBD1. V was pared by 0 bases and J by 2 bases, with 1 base of the junction left unmatched. The CDR3 is made up of 15 amino acids. The germline V gene has CDR1 LNHNV and CDR2 YYDKDF (reference sequence).

This clonotype was seen once. The DNA is left out, because the CDR3 cannot be placed on it with certainty; the CDR3 is given as TCRdb lists it. The chain combines TRBV12-3 or TRBV12-4 with TRBJ1-1; TRBD1 reflects the table's D call only, with no check against the DNA. The CDR3 totals 24 residues, both ends included. CDR3: CASSLRTGALIGMFFGPARTEAFF.

Comment on this clonotype: A much more abundant neighbour one base away suggests this may be a read error. J is TRBJ1-2 and V is TRBV27; D call uncertain. CDR3 length: 15 amino acids. Germline V gene lookup returns CDR1 MNHEY and CDR2 SMNVEV (reference sequence). The CDR3 DNA sequence: TGTGCCAGCGCTAGCCGACTCGGGCTGGACTATGGCCACACCTTC. It specifies CASASRLGLDYGHTF.

The genes are TRBV29-1 and TRBJ1-2, with 8 bases that match TRBD1. Germline CDR1 is SQVTM and CDR2 is ANQGSEA. The CDR3 contains 13 residues. V lost 7 bases to trimming and J lost 1 base; unmatched junction nucleotides: 5. The CDR3: CSARQGNNYGYTF. Here the CDR3 DNA reads TGCAGCGCTCGACAGGGGAATAACTATGGCTACACCTTC. Together with reference TRBV29-1 and TRBJ1-2, the CDR3 gives the full variable domain: SAVISQKPSRDICQRGTSLTIQCQVDSQVTMMFWYRQQPGQSLTLIATANQGSEATYESGFVIDKFPISRPNLTFSTLTVSNMSPEDSSIYLCSARQGNNYGYTFGSGTRLTVV.

This clonotype has at least ten counts. The V call is TRBV9, the J call TRBJ1-1; D uncertain. The CDR3 covers 13 residues. Germline CDR1 reads SGDLS; CDR2 reads YYNGEE. Trimming shortened V by 2 bases and J by 4 bases, and 9 bases separated the two germline ends. CDR3 amino acids: CASSVKGGTEAFF. In DNA, the CDR3 is TGTGCCAGCAGCGTTAAGGGCGGCACTGAAGCTTTCTTT.

This clonotype has ten or more counts. The rearrangement joins TRBV12-3 or TRBV12-4 to TRBJ1-1, with a weak D call TRBD1 (5 bases). The length of the CDR3 is 14 residues. The V end was cut by 6 bases, the J end by 1 base, with 12 bases between. CDR3 sequence: CASSRGRENTEAFF. CDR3 nucleotide sequence: TGTGCCAGCAGCCGGGGACGGGAGAACACTGAAGCTTTCTTT.

The CDR3 DNA reads TGCAGCGCAAGACTAGCGGGAGGGCCCGTCAATGAGCAGTTCTTC. Residues: CSARLAGGPVNEQFF. The rearrangement uses TRBV29-1 and TRBJ2-1; TRBD2 aligns across 14 bases. The trim removed 7 bases at V and 6 bases at J, leaving 8 bases unmatched. The CDR3 spans 15 residues. Per the germline V gene, CDR1 is SQVTM and CDR2 is ANQGSEA.

This sequence joins TRBV4-1 and TRBJ2-2; 10 positions agree with TRBD2. The CDR3 loop spans 14 amino acids. Germline CDR1 reads MGHRA; CDR2 reads YSYEKL. J lost 5 bases, V lost 4 bases, and 1 base had no gene match. CDR3 in amino acids: CASSPTSGTGELFF. In DNA, the CDR3 is TGCGCCAGCAGCCCGACTAGCGGGACCGGGGAGCTGTTTTTT.

This clonotype was observed at least ten times. The chain has TRBV7-3 and TRBJ1-1; D remains ambiguous. This CDR3 contains 15 residues. Germline V CDR1 and CDR2: SGHTA, FQGTGA. Trimming stripped 0 bases from V and 1 base from J, with 9 bases between. As DNA, the CDR3 is TGTGCCAGCAGCTTAACGGGGAATGCGAACACTGAAGCTTTCTTT. This codes for CASSLTGNANTEAFF.

Ten or more counts support this clonotype. The chain employs TRBV18 and TRBJ2-3; D unclear. Trimming took 5 bases from V and 2 from J, leaving 14 bases between them. CDR1 is KGHSH and CDR2 is LQKENI in the germline V gene. CDR3 length: 15 amino acids. The CDR3 coding sequence is TGTGCCAGCTCATCAAGTACTGGGTCCACAGATACGCAGTATTTT. The encoded protein is CASSSSTGSTDTQYF. The variable domain in full, with the rest retrieved from reference TRBV18 and TRBJ2-3, is NAGVMQNPRHLVRRRGQEARLRCSPMKGHSHVYWYRQLPEEGLKFMVYLQKENIIDESGMPKERFSAEFPKEGPSILRIQQVVRGDSAAYFCASSSSTGSTDTQYFGPGTRLTVL.

This clonotype was found many times. The chain is built from TRBV3-2 and TRBJ2-3. TRBV3-2 is assigned pseudogene status. This CDR3 has 15 amino acids. The CDR3 DNA reads TGTGCCAGCAGCCAAGAATGCGGTAGCACAGATACGCAGTATTTT. This sequence encodes CASSQECGSTDTQYF.

This clonotype was found a few times. V is TRBV20-1 and J is TRBJ1-2; 8 nucleotides align to TRBD1. This CDR3 is built from 13 residues. Trimming cost V 6 bases and J 3 bases; bases outside gene matches: 6. CDR1 and CDR2 (germline): DFQATT, SNEGSKA (reference sequence). The CDR3 DNA is TGCAGTGCGCGGACAGGGCCTGACTATGGCTACACCTTC. This translates into CSARTGPDYGYTF.

V gene TRBV28 combines with J gene TRBJ1-2, with 7 bases aligning to TRBD1. Germline V gives CDR1 MDHEN, CDR2 SYDVKM. The CDR3 covers 13 residues. V shed 3 bases and J 8 bases; nucleotides not matched to a gene: 6. This CDR3 reads CASSFLTGIGYTF. The CDR3 region has the DNA TGTGCCAGCAGTTTCTTGACAGGGATCGGCTACACCTTC.

This rearrangement joins TRBV7-2 to TRBJ2-1, with TRBD2 matching over 9 bases. Germline trimming cut 2 bases from V and 2 bases from J; bases unmatched to any gene: 7. The germline V gene encodes CDR1 SGHTA and CDR2 FQGNSA. The CDR3 consists of 17 residues. In DNA form, the CDR3 reads TGTGCCAGCAGCTTAAATTCGGCGGGAGGGCCCTACAATGAGCAGTTCTTC. Translation gives CASSLNSAGGPYNEQFF.